This passage covers 8 T cell receptor beta chains from one sample sequenced in a study of shared clonotypes between healthy human individuals. Sequencing was performed with immunoSEQ multiplex PCR; in TCRdb, only in-frame clones are kept and a portion is missing. The data show roughly 500,000 clones, roughly 95% seen once. The sequenced sample was naive CD4+ T cells sorted from blood. The subset was: CD45RA+ positively selected. The receptors come from a woman aged 25 to 39 in good health.

The chain employs TRBV21-1 and TRBJ2-5; TRBD1 is taken as the D call from the table, unchecked against the DNA. TRBV21-1 is a recognized pseudogene. This CDR3 has 13 amino acids. CDR3 amino acids: CASSTRDRVSQYF. For the CDR3, the DNA is TGTGCCAGCAGCACCCGGGACAGGGTCTCCCAGTACTTC.

This chain links TRBV7-9 with TRBJ2-1; TRBD2 matches at 13 bases. The germline V gene has CDR1 SEHNR and CDR2 FQNEAQ (reference sequence). The CDR3 spans 15 residues. V trimming: 1 base; J trimming: 9 bases; junction bases outside the gene matches: 3. CDR3 residues: CASSLVGTSGIEQFF. The DNA of the CDR3 is TGTGCCAGCAGCTTAGTTGGGACTAGCGGGATTGAGCAGTTCTTC.

This chain links TRBV13 with TRBJ2-6; 7 nucleotides match TRBD2. V lost 9 bases to trimming and J lost 2 bases; unmatched junction nucleotides: 4. Per the germline V gene, CDR1 is PRHDT and CDR2 is FYEKMQ (reference sequence). CDR3 length: 14 amino acids. This CDR3 is CASSAGAGANVLTF. The CDR3 DNA reads TGTGCCAGTAGCGCGGGAGCTGGGGCCAACGTCCTGACTTTC.

V is TRBV18 and J is TRBJ2-7; D is unclear. V was clipped by 0 bases and J by 0 bases, with 9 bases between them. This CDR3 region has 15 residues. In germline, CDR1 is KGHSH, CDR2 LQKENI. CDR3 loop: CASSPPSMGSYEQYF. The DNA of the CDR3 is TGTGCCAGCTCACCACCAAGTATGGGCTCCTACGAGCAGTACTTC.

The gene calls are TRBV11-2 and TRBJ2-7; D not resolved. The CDR3 spans 13 residues. The V end lost 1 base, the J end lost 3 bases, and 7 bases lay between the germline ends. CDR1 and CDR2 from the germline V gene are SGHAT and FQNNGV. The DNA for the CDR3 is TGTGCCAGCAGCTTAGTTGAGGTCTACGAGCAGTACTTC. Translation gives CASSLVEVYEQYF. Combining the CDR3 with reference TRBV11-2 and TRBJ2-7 gives the whole variable domain EAGVAQSPRYKIIEKRQSVAFWCNPISGHATLYWYQQILGQGPKLLIQFQNNGVVDDSQLPKDRFSAERLKGVDSTLKIQPAKLEDSAVYLCASSLVEVYEQYFGPGTRLTVT.

Only one count was recorded for this clone. The chain combines TRBV5-1 with TRBJ1-2; 8 bases are shared with TRBD1. V dropped 3 bases and J dropped 1; count of bases not matched to a gene: 8. This CDR3 has 16 residues. Germline V CDR1 and CDR2: SGHRS, YFSETQ. This chain's CDR3 is CASSSGRDRHNYGYTF. The CDR3 region has the DNA TGCGCCAGCAGCTCTGGTCGGGACAGGCATAACTATGGCTACACCTTC.

The chain couples TRBV30 to TRBJ2-5; perhaps TRBD1 as D (6 bases). The ends were cut back, 5 bases at V and 7 bases at J, with 17 bases in the middle. CDR1 is GTSNPN, CDR2 SVGIG, per germline (reference sequence). The CDR3 has 13 residues. The CDR3 region is CAWGLGQWGTQYF. The CDR3, as DNA: TGTGCCTGGGGACTGGGACAATGGGGGACCCAGTACTTC.

This CDR3 is CAWSVSLEYGYTF. DNA of the CDR3: TGTGCCTGGAGTGTATCGCTCGAATATGGCTACACCTTC. This chain links TRBV30 with TRBJ1-2, with D uncertain. Trimming took 0 bases from V and 5 from J, leaving 10 bases between them. The CDR3 spans 13 residues. Germline V CDR1 and CDR2: GTSNPN, SVGIG (reference sequence). The full variable domain, with the rest looked up from reference TRBV30 and TRBJ1-2, is SQTIHQWPATLVQPVGSPLSLECTVEGTSNPNLYWYRQAAGRGLQLLFYSVGIGQISSEVPQNLSASRPQDRQFILSSKKLLLSDSGFYLCAWSVSLEYGYTFGSGTRLTVV.